The present T cell receptor (beta chain) was sequenced within a study of PD-1 blockade in classical Hodgkin lymphoma. Whole-study results and caveats: Reported baseline diversity: healthy donors highest, relapsed/refractory patients lowest. By cycle point C4D1, TCR diversity had risen significantly in CD4+ cells (but not CD8+ cells). Complete responders entered with baseline diversity on par with newly diagnosed patients, the results showed.

Measured with immunoSEQ multiplex PCR; TCRdb has only the in-frame clones, and not every one. This repertoire shows around 100,000 clones, around 89% found once; its top ten account for under 7.5%. With respect to this clone: Its matching antigen is unknown.

Every one of the patients relapsed after autologous stem cell transplantation (brentuximab vedotin exposure was variable). The best responses consisted of complete response, partial response or progressive disease. The CDR3 has 14 amino acids. V gave up 2 bases and J gave up 4 bases, with 11 bases separating them. CDR1 and CDR2 (germline): SGHRS, YFSETQ. Specimen: peripheral blood mononuclear cells (PBMCs), collected before the second cycle of nivolumab. The TCR originated in a human donor with classical Hodgkin lymphoma. The chain employs TRBV5-1 and TRBJ2-3; D gene uncertain. Written as DNA, the CDR3 is TGCGCCAGCAGCTTTGATAGATCACCAGATACGCAGTATTTT. Its translation is CASSFDRSPDTQYF.